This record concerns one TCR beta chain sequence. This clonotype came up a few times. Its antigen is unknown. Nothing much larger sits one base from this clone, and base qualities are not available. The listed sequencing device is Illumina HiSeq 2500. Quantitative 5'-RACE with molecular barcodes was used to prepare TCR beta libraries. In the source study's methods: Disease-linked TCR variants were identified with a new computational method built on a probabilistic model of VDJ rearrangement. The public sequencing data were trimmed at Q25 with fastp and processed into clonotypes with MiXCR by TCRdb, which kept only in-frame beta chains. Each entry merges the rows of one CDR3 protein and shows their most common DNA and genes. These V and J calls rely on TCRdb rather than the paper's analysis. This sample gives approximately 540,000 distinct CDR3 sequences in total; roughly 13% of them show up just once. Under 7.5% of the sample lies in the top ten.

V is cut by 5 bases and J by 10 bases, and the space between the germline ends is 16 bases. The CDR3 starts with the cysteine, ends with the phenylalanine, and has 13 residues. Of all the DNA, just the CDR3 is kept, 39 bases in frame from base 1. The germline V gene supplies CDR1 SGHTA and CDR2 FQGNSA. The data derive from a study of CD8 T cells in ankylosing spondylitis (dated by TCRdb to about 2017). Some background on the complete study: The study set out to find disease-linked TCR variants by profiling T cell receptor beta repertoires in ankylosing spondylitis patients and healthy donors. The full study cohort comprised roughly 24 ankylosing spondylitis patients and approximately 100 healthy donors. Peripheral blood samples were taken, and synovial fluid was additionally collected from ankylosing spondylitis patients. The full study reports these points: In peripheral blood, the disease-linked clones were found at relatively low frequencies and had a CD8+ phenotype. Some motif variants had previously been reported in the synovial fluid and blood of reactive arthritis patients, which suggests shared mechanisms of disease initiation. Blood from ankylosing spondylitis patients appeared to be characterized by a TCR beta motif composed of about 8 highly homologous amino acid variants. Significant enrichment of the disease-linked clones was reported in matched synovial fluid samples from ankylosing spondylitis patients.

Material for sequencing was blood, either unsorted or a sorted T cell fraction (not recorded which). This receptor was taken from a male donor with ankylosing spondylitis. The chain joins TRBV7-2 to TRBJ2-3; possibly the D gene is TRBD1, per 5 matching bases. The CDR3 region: CASSPQGRPPQYF. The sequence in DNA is TGTGCCAGCAGCCCTCAGGGCCGTCCGCCGCAGTATTTT.